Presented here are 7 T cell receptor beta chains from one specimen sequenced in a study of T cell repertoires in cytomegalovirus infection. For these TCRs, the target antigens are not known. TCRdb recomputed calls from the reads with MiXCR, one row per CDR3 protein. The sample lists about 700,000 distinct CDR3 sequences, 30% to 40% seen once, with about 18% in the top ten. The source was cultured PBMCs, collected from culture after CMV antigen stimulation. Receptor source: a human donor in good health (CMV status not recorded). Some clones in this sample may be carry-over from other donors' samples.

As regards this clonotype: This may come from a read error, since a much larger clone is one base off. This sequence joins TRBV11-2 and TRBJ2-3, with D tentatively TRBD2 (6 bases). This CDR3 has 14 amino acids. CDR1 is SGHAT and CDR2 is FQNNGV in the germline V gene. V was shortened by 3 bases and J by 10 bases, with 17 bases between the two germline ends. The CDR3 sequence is CASSFSWAPGAQYF. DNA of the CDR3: TGTGCCAGCAGCTTCAGTTGGGCCCCGGGGGCGCAGTATTTT.

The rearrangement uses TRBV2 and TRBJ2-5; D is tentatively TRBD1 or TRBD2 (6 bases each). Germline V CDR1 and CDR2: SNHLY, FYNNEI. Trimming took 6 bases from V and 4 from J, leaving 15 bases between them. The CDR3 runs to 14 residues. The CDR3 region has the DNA TGTGCCAGCAGCGATCGGGGGCTGGGAGAGACCCAGTACTTC. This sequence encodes CASSDRGLGETQYF.

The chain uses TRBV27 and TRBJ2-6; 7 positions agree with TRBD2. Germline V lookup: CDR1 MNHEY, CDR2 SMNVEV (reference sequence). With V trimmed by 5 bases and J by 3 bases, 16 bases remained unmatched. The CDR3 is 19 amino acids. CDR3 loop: CASSPIWAAGVGGANVLTF. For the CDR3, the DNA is TGTGCCAGCAGTCCTATATGGGCGGCGGGAGTAGGTGGGGCCAACGTCCTGACTTTC. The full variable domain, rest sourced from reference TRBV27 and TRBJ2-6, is EAQVTQNPRYLITVTGKKLTVTCSQNMNHEYMSWYRQDPGLGLRQIYYSMNVEVTDKGDVPEGYKVSRKEKRNFPLILESPSPNQTSLYFCASSPIWAAGVGGANVLTFGAGSRLTVL.

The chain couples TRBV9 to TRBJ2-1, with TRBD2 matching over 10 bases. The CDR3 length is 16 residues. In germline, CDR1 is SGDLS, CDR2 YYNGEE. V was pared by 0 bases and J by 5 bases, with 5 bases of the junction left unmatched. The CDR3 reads CASSVGASGRNNEQFF. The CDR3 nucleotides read TGTGCCAGCAGCGTAGGGGCTAGCGGGAGAAACAATGAGCAGTTCTTC. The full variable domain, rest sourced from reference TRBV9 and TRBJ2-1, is DSGVTQTPKHLITATGQRVTLRCSPRSGDLSVYWYQQSLDQGLQFLIQYYNGEERAKGNILERFSAQQFPDLHSELNLSSLELGDSALYFCASSVGASGRNNEQFFGPGTRLTVL.

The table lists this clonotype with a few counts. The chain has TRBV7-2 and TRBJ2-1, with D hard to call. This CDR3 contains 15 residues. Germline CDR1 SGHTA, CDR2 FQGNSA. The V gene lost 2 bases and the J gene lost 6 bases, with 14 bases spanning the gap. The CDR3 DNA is TGTGCCAGCAGCTTATGGGCACCCATCGGCAATGAGCAGTTCTTC. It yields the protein CASSLWAPIGNEQFF. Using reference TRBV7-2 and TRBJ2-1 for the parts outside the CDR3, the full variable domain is GAGVSQSPSNKVTEKGKDVELRCDPISGHTALYWYRQSLGQGLEFLIYFQGNSAPDKSGLPSDRFSAERTGGSVSTLTIQRTQQEDSAVYLCASSLWAPIGNEQFFGPGTRLTVL.

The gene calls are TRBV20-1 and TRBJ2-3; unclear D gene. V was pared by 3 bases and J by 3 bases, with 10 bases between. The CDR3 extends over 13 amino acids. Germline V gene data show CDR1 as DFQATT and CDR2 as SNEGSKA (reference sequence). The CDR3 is CSASWVSTDTQYF. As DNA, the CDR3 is TGCAGTGCTAGCTGGGTATCGACAGATACGCAGTATTTT.

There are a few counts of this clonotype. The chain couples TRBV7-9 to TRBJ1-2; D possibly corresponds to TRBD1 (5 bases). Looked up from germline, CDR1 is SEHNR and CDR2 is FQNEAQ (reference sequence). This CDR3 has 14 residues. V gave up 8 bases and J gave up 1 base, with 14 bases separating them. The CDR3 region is CASQTNRNNYGYTF. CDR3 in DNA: TGTGCCAGCCAGACCAACAGGAATAACTATGGCTACACCTTC.